This entry is about one TCR beta chain. What it recognizes is unknown. Only in-frame clones appear in the TCRdb table, and some are missing; sequencing was by immunoSEQ multiplex PCR. The sample holds under 200,000 clones, approximately 95% seen once. J was trimmed by 8 bases and V by 2 bases; bases with no gene match: 11. This CDR3 is 15 amino acids long. Germline CDR1 is SNHLY and CDR2 is FYNNEI. The data were obtained in a study of T cell responses to AZD1222 COVID-19 vaccine. Findings and caveats of the study: Close to half of all spike-specific TCRs reportedly target regions of the variants that are unmutated. Breadth and depth of Spike-specific TCRs rose after two AZD1222 doses. The CD4 TCRs associated with vaccination extended across spike and predominated at 160-218 and 743-854.

This clonotype originated in an adult in good health. The input for sequencing was peripheral blood, taken on day 0 of AZD1222 vaccination. J is TRBJ1-1 and V is TRBV2; 7 bases match TRBD1. DNA of the CDR3: TGTGCCAGCAGTGAAACGGGGGCAGGGGGACGAGAAGCTTTCTTT. This gives the protein CASSETGAGGREAFF.